A single sample is the source of the 25 T cell receptor beta chains below, sequenced in a study of T cell responses to AZD1222 COVID-19 vaccine. TCRdb's table, derived via immunoSEQ multiplex PCR, lists solely in-frame clones and lacks some. The sample carries fewer than 85,000 clones, about 85% recorded once. This material consisted of peripheral blood, taken 28 days after the second AZD1222 dose. The receptors shown here come from an adult who received the AZD1222 COVID-19 vaccine.

The rearrangement joins TRBV6-5 to TRBJ1-1; D is unclear. Germline lookup yields CDR1 MNHEY and CDR2 SVGAGI. Trimming pared 7 bases from V and 1 base from J, leaving 4 bases between. The CDR3 extends over 11 amino acids. Written as DNA, the CDR3 is TGTGCCAGCAACGGGAACACTGAAGCTTTCTTT. This gives the protein CASNGNTEAFF.

This rearrangement joins TRBV28 to TRBJ1-2; tentative D call: TRBD1 (6 bases). The V gene lost 4 bases and the J gene lost 14 bases, with 17 bases spanning the gap. This CDR3 region has 12 residues. Germline V gene lookup returns CDR1 MDHEN and CDR2 SYDVKM. The DNA of the CDR3 is TGTGCCAGCAGTTCCCTAAGGGGGGATAAGACCTTC. Translating it yields CASSSLRGDKTF.

The CDR3: CASSYRVYNSPLHF. The CDR3 DNA reads as TGTGCCAGCAGTTACAGGGTTTATAATTCACCCCTCCACTTT. The chain combines TRBV27 with TRBJ1-6; a possible D gene is TRBD1 (6 bases). CDR1 and CDR2 (germline): MNHEY, SMNVEV (reference sequence). Trimming shortened V by 4 bases and J by 4 bases, and 8 bases separated the two germline ends. This CDR3 is 14 amino acids long.

As regards this clone: Germline and junction disagree at one end, which may indicate a read error. This rearrangement joins TRBV27 to TRBJ2-1, with 8 bases that match TRBD1. In germline, CDR1 is MNHEY, CDR2 SMNVEV (reference sequence). CDR3 length: 16 residues. The DNA for the CDR3 is TGTGCCAGCAGCTTATACTCGCGACAGGGGTTCGATGAGCAGTTCTTC. This sequence encodes CASSLYSRQGFDEQFF.

This chain connects TRBV6-5 to TRBJ2-3, with a tentative D call TRBD2 (5 bases). The germline V gene encodes CDR1 MNHEY and CDR2 SVGAGI. The V and J ends lost 6 bases and 2 bases respectively, with 12 bases between them. The CDR3 is made up of 14 amino acids. Here the CDR3 DNA reads TGTGCCAGCAGCCAGAACCTAGCCACAGATACGCAGTATTTT. Translated, it gives CASSQNLATDTQYF.

The chain employs TRBV19 and TRBJ1-6, with D perhaps TRBD1 (6 bases). V was pared by 4 bases and J by 10 bases, with 11 bases between. Per germline, CDR1 LNHDA and CDR2 SQIVND (reference sequence). The CDR3 runs to 13 residues. The CDR3 sequence is CASSTQGNSPLHF. The CDR3 coding sequence is TGTGCCAGTAGTACCCAGGGGAACTCACCCCTCCACTTT.

This chain joins TRBV12-3 or TRBV12-4 and TRBJ1-2; D is perhaps TRBD1 (5 bases). The CDR3 length is 13 residues. Trimming pared 2 bases from V and 4 bases from J, leaving 8 bases between. This chain's CDR3 is CASSLSGLYGYTF. The CDR3 DNA reads as TGTGCCAGCAGTTTATCGGGGCTCTATGGCTACACCTTC.

This clone appeared once. The genes are TRBV5-1 and TRBJ2-7; 14 positions agree with TRBD2. Losses at the gene ends were 5 bases for V and 4 bases for J; bases not matched to a gene: 5. This CDR3 contains 15 residues. Looked up from germline, CDR1 is SGHRS and CDR2 is YFSETQ. CDR3 sequence reads: CASRWTSGRSYEQYF. The CDR3 DNA reads TGCGCCAGCAGATGGACTAGCGGGAGGTCTTACGAGCAGTACTTC.

The chain employs TRBV10-3 and TRBJ1-1; 8 bases agree with TRBD1. J lost 10 bases, V lost 6 bases, and 13 bases had no gene match. Germline V gene sequence: CDR1 ENHRY, CDR2 SYGVKD. The CDR3 extends over 14 amino acids. CDR3 nucleotide sequence: TGTGCCATCAGCCTTTCGACAGGGGCTAGTGCAGCTTTCTTT. Amino acid sequence: CAISLSTGASAAFF.

J is TRBJ1-2 and V is TRBV7-6; no firm D call. The CDR3 is made up of 14 amino acids. V shed 5 bases and J shed 5 bases, with 15 bases lying between them. The germline V gene has CDR1 SGHVS and CDR2 FNYEAQ. The DNA for the CDR3 is TGTGCCAGCAGCCCAGGCAGGACCGTTTATGGCTACACCTTC. Translation gives CASSPGRTVYGYTF.

The chain combines TRBV28 with TRBJ1-2; TRBD1 agrees at 7 bases. The CDR3 contains 13 residues. Trimming at V came to 6 bases and at J to 3 bases, leaving 4 bases not matched to a gene. Germline assignment: CDR1 MDHEN and CDR2 SYDVKM. The CDR3 coding sequence is TGTGCCAGCAGCAGTGACAGGGACTATGGCTACACCTTC. It codes for CASSSDRDYGYTF.

The chain carries TRBV10-3 and TRBJ1-3; TRBD1 agrees at 7 bases. Losses at the gene ends were 11 bases for V and 4 bases for J; bases not matched to a gene: 8. This CDR3 region has 13 residues. Germline CDR1 and CDR2: ENHRY and SYGVKD. The CDR3 DNA reads TGTGCCGCCGCGCAGGGGGAAGGAAACACCATATATTTT. Translated, it gives CAAAQGEGNTIYF.

The J gene is TRBJ2-1, the V gene TRBV6-2 or TRBV6-3; 15 nucleotides line up with TRBD2. Germline V CDR1 and CDR2: MNHEY, SVGEGT. V lost 2 bases to trimming and J lost 2 bases; unmatched junction nucleotides: 10. The CDR3 has 20 amino acids. CDR3 sequence reads: CASSYGGRTSGRGAYNEQFF. The CDR3 nucleotides read TGTGCCAGCAGTTACGGGGGCCGGACTAGCGGGAGGGGCGCCTACAATGAGCAGTTCTTC.

The rearrangement joins TRBV21-1 to TRBJ2-2; TRBD2, as called in the table, went unchecked against the DNA. TRBV21-1 is labeled a pseudogene. The CDR3 consists of 18 residues. The CDR3 reads CASSAGTSGRGYTGELFF. The CDR3 DNA is TGTGCCAGCAGCGCCGGGACTAGCGGGAGGGGGTACACCGGGGAGCTGTTTTTT.

The chain couples TRBV18 to TRBJ2-7; D unresolved. Trimming stripped 6 bases from V and 1 base from J, with 10 bases between. The CDR3 is 13 residues long. The germline V gene has CDR1 KGHSH and CDR2 LQKENI. DNA of the CDR3: TGTGCCAGCTCCCTGGATGGATCCTACGAGCAGTACTTC. Amino acid sequence: CASSLDGSYEQYF.

The chain combines TRBV19 with TRBJ2-3; 12 nucleotides align to TRBD2. In germline, CDR1 is LNHDA, CDR2 SQIVND (reference sequence). V shed 6 bases and J 9 bases; nucleotides not matched to a gene: 16. This CDR3 has 17 residues. The CDR3 DNA sequence: TGTGCCAGTAGGGCCACTAGCGGGAGGCACGGCTCAGGGACGCAGTATTTT. Encoded protein: CASRATSGRHGSGTQYF.

V gene TRBV3-1 (or the pseudogene TRBV3-2) combines with J gene TRBJ1-5, with D unclear. Trimming removed 8 bases at V and 1 base at J, with 9 bases between. CDR1 LGHDT and CDR2 YNNKEL come from the germline V gene (reference sequence). The CDR3 covers 13 residues. CDR3 residues: CASGQTSNQPQHF. DNA of the CDR3: TGTGCCAGCGGGCAGACCAGCAATCAGCCCCAGCATTTT.

The chain couples TRBV2 to TRBJ1-5; D gene unclear. The CDR3 sequence is 15 residues long. Germline V gene data show CDR1 as SNHLY and CDR2 as FYNNEI. V was trimmed by 1 base and J by 1 base, leaving 8 bases between them. The CDR3 region has the DNA TGTGCCAGCAGTGAAGGGAGACTGAGCAATCAGCCCCAGCATTTT. Protein product: CASSEGRLSNQPQHF.

V and J are TRBV7-2 and TRBJ2-5; the D gene could be TRBD1 or TRBD2 (6 bases each). V was shortened by 0 bases and J by 4 bases, with 9 bases between the two germline ends. Germline-derived CDR1 and CDR2 are SGHTA and FQGNSA. The CDR3 contains 14 residues. CDR3 loop: CASSLAGGGETQYF. The CDR3 nucleotides read TGTGCCAGCAGCTTAGCGGGGGGCGGAGAGACCCAGTACTTC.

The J gene is TRBJ2-1, the V gene TRBV6-2 or TRBV6-3, with 8 positions matching TRBD2. The germline gives CDR1 MNHEY, CDR2 SVGEGT. The CDR3 sequence is 15 residues long. Trimming took 5 bases from V and 7 from J; bases not matched to a gene: 10. CDR3 bases: TGTGCCAGCAGTGATAGCGGGATAAGGAGGAATGAGCAGTTCTTC. Translating gives CASSDSGIRRNEQFF.

V gene TRBV12-3 or TRBV12-4 combines with J gene TRBJ1-2; tentatively, D is TRBD1 (6 bases). The CDR3 covers 13 residues. V was clipped by 3 bases and J by 1 base, with 6 bases between them. CDR3: CASSLDSNYGYTF. CDR3 nucleotide sequence: TGTGCCAGCAGTTTGGACAGTAACTATGGCTACACCTTC.

The genes are TRBV18 and TRBJ1-5; D unresolved. The CDR3 contains 16 residues. Germline CDR1 is KGHSH and CDR2 is LQKENI. V shed 2 bases and J shed 0 bases, with 11 bases lying between them. The CDR3 is CASSPIGRNSNQPQHF. The CDR3 nucleotides read TGTGCCAGCTCACCAATCGGCCGCAATAGCAATCAGCCCCAGCATTTT.

The V call is TRBV6-5, the J call TRBJ2-3; D is ambiguous. This CDR3 has 13 amino acids. V lost 2 bases and J 5 bases, leaving 8 bases between the germline ends. Looked up from germline, CDR1 is MNHEY and CDR2 is SVGAGI. Here the CDR3 reads CASSYQTEDTQYF. In DNA, the CDR3 is TGTGCCAGCAGTTACCAGACCGAAGATACGCAGTATTTT.

The chain uses TRBV28 and TRBJ2-2, with 8 bases fitting TRBD1. The CDR3 spans 15 residues. The V gene end was trimmed by 6 bases and the J gene end by 3 bases; junction bases not matched to a gene: 6. Germline-derived CDR1 and CDR2 are MDHEN and SYDVKM. The chain's CDR3 is CASSQGQAYTGELFF. The CDR3 region has the DNA TGTGCCAGCAGCCAGGGACAGGCTTACACCGGGGAGCTGTTTTTT.

V is TRBV30 and J is TRBJ2-7, with unresolved D. Deletions cut 5 bases from V and 6 bases from J, with 14 bases between. In germline, CDR1 is GTSNPN, CDR2 SVGIG (reference sequence). CDR3 length equals 12 residues. The CDR3 loop reads CAWGPSAPEQYF. The DNA of the CDR3 is TGTGCCTGGGGCCCCAGCGCCCCCGAGCAGTACTTC.